This T cell receptor beta chain was documented in a study of beta chain features in type 1 diabetes. Study conclusions and caveats: Type 1 diabetes patients had TCRB CDR3s that were shorter (moderately but significantly so) in all four CD4+ subsets. The similarity of naive, central memory and Treg TCRB repertoires appeared greater among patients than among healthy donors. Shorter templates may be favored by PCR, equally so in patients and controls.

There was one heparinised blood draw per donor, averaging roughly 110 mL. Via the markers CD45RO/CCR7/CD25/CD127/CD95/CD27, stem cell-like memory, regulatory, central memory and naive CD4+ cells were sorted. This CDR3 region has 15 residues. The V gene's germline CDR1 is SGDLS and CDR2 YYNGEE. Trimming left V 5 bases short and J 5 bases short, with 20 bases between. cDNA synthesis used the whole RNA isolate, giving expressed TCRB sequences. TCRdb keeps only in-frame clones here, not all; method: immunoSEQ multiplex PCR. The sample has under 850,000 clones, about an eighth seen once; the top ten hold approximately 0.022%. A word on this clone: No antigen is known for it.

The specimen sequenced was naive CD4+ T cells from blood. The rearrangement uses TRBV9 and TRBJ2-7; tentative D call: TRBD1 (7 bases). The TCR was taken from a young man with type 1 diabetes. CDR3 sequence reads: CASRAPRRGRNEQYF. The CDR3, as DNA: TGTGCCAGCAGGGCCCCAAGGAGGGGGCGGAACGAGCAGTACTTC.